Listed below are T cell receptor beta chains from one sample, sequenced in a study of blood T cell repertoires in COVID-19. Sequencing was performed with immunoSEQ multiplex PCR; in TCRdb, only in-frame clones are kept and a portion is missing. Counted here are roughly 320,000 clones, roughly 85% occurring once; the ten biggest clones make up approximately 7.5%. Source material: peripheral blood. The receptors here all came from a human donor in a cohort sampled during active COVID-19. Both conserved end residues are part of each CDR3. D genes are given only for firm matches. Some rows mark clone size as missing; the rest say once, few, many or name a class of expanded clone.

d_call j_call v_call clone_size cdr3_nt cdr3_aa
- TRBJ2-3 TRBV27 - TGTGCCAGCAGTTTGGGCCTACGGGATACGCAGTATTTT CASSLGLRDTQYF
- TRBJ2-1 TRBV10-3 - TGTGCCATCAGTGAGGGAGGGTTGGCCTACAATGAGCAGTTCTTC CAISEGGLAYNEQFF
TRBD1 TRBJ1-1 TRBV4-2 - TGTGCCAGCAGCCAAGACGACAGGGCCACTGAAGCTTTCTTT CASSQDDRATEAFF
TRBD2 TRBJ2-3 TRBV7-9 - TGTGCCAGCAGCTTAGCTAGCGGGGGGGATACGCAGTATTTT CASSLASGGDTQYF
TRBD1 TRBJ1-1 TRBV18 - TGTGCCAGCTCGCCAGGGGGCCGCACTGAAGCTTTCTTT CASSPGGRTEAFF
- TRBJ1-6 TRBV2 few TGTGCCAGCAGTGAGCGTCAAATATACAGCTATAATTCACCCCTCCACTTT CASSERQIYSYNSPLHF
TRBD2 TRBJ2-4 TRBV2 once TGTGCCAGCAACAGAAGACTAGCCCAAGCCAAAAACATTCAGTACTTC CASNRRLAQAKNIQYF
- TRBJ2-5 TRBV5-4 - TGTGCCAGCAGCGTTCCCCACCGGGAGACCCAGTACTTC CASSVPHRETQYF
TRBD1 TRBJ1-3 TRBV5-6 few TGTGCCAGCAGCTTACCTGGACAGGGGGAAACTGGAAACACCATATATTTT CASSLPGQGETGNTIYF
- TRBJ2-7 TRBV15 - TGTGCCACCAGCACGGTACGGTCCTACGAGCAGTACTTC CATSTVRSYEQYF
TRBD1 TRBJ1-2 TRBV2 - TGTGCCAGCACCGGTACCGGGACAGCTTCCAACTATGGCTACACCTTC CASTGTGTASNYGYTF
- TRBJ1-1 TRBV6-5 - TGTGCCAGCAGTTGGGGCCGAATGAACACTGAAGCTTTCTTT CASSWGRMNTEAFF
- TRBJ2-7 TRBV12-3/TRBV12-4 - TGTGCCAGCAGTTCAGGGGGGTTCGGCGAGCAGTACTTC CASSSGGFGEQYF
TRBD1 TRBJ1-2 TRBV2 - TGTGCCAGCAGTTTAGGGACAGGGGTATACTATGGCTACACCTTC CASSLGTGVYYGYTF
TRBD1 TRBJ1-1 TRBV27 - TGTGCCAGCAGTTCACAGGGGCTAGGAGCTTTCTTT CASSSQGLGAFF
- TRBJ1-2 TRBV11-2 - TGTGCCAGCAGCTTAGATATAAGACAGTATGGCTACACCTTC CASSLDIRQYGYTF
TRBD1 TRBJ1-1 TRBV11-3 - TGTGCCAGCAGCTTACAGGGGGCCACCACTGAAGCTTTCTTT CASSLQGATTEAFF
- TRBJ2-1 TRBV21-1 - TGTGCCAGCAGCAAAGGCACTAGCGGGGGCGTAGAGCAGTTCTTC CASSKGTSGGVEQFF
TRBD2 TRBJ2-3 TRBV6-5 many TGTGCCAGCAGTTACTCGGGGGGGGTTGGCGCAGATACGCAGTATTTT CASSYSGGVGADTQYF
TRBD1 TRBJ1-6 TRBV30 few TGTGCCTGGAACAGACAGGGGGCTTCACCCCTCCACTTT CAWNRQGASPLHF
TRBD2 TRBJ2-3 TRBV9 once TGTGCCAGCAGCGTAGATGGAGCGGGGACAGATACGCAGTATTTT CASSVDGAGTDTQYF
- TRBJ2-7 TRBV12-3/TRBV12-4 - TGTGCCAGCAGCCCGGGACTCTACTACGAGCAGTACTTC CASSPGLYYEQYF
TRBD2 TRBJ2-5 TRBV15 - TGTGCCACCAGCAAAGGGCTAGCGGGGGTCCAAGAGACCCAGTACTTC CATSKGLAGVQETQYF
- TRBJ1-6 TRBV5-1 - TGCGCCAGCAAAGTGGGACAAGGAAACTATAATTCACCCCTCCACTTT CASKVGQGNYNSPLHF
TRBD2 TRBJ2-7 TRBV2 - TGTGCCAGCAGGAATAGCGGGGGGGCCACCGAGCAGTACTTC CASRNSGGATEQYF
- TRBJ1-2 TRBV5-1 - TGCGCCAGCAGCTTGAGCGCAGCTAACTATGGCTACACCTTC CASSLSAANYGYTF
TRBD1 TRBJ1-1 TRBV6-2/TRBV6-3 - TGTGCCAGCAGTTACAGGACAGGGAACACTGAAGCTTTCTTT CASSYRTGNTEAFF
- TRBJ1-2 TRBV6-6 - TGTGCCGTAGCCAGGGACTATGGCTACACCTTC CAVARDYGYTF
TRBD1 TRBJ1-6 TRBV5-1 once TGCGCCAGCTCCTTGCGGGGGGACAGGGGGCCACTATCACCCCTCCACTTT CASSLRGDRGPLSPLHF
- TRBJ1-1 TRBV9 - TGTGCCAGCAGCGCGAGGGGGGGCTGGGGCACTGAAGCTTTCTTT CASSARGGWGTEAFF
TRBD1 TRBJ1-1 TRBV4-1 - TGCGCCAGCAGCCAAGTAGACAGGGGGAACACTGAAGCTTTCTTT CASSQVDRGNTEAFF
TRBD1 TRBJ2-3 TRBV24-1 - TGTGCCACCACCGGACAGGGCTCAGATACGCAGTATTTT CATTGQGSDTQYF
- TRBJ2-2 TRBV12-5 few TGTGCTAGTGGTTCCCCCCCGGGCAGGGGAGTCGCCGGGGAGCTGTTTTTT CASGSPPGRGVAGELFF
TRBD2 TRBJ2-1 TRBV12-5 - TGTGCTAGTGGCGGGCCAGCGGGGGGGCGCGGTGAGCAGTTCTTC CASGGPAGGRGEQFF
TRBD1 TRBJ1-5 TRBV4-1 - TGTACGGGGCCACAGGGGGCTCAGCCCCAGCATTTT CTGPQGAQPQHF
TRBD1 TRBJ2-7 TRBV3-1/TRBV3-2 - TGTGCCAGCAGTCTCGACAGGGCCTACGAGCAGTACTTC CASSLDRAYEQYF
- TRBJ2-2 TRBV7-8 - TGTGCCAGCAGCTTATTGGGTGAAGGGGTCGGGGAGCTGTTTTTT CASSLLGEGVGELFF
- TRBJ1-1 TRBV7-3 - TGTGCCAGCAGCTTAGATGCGAGCACTGAAGCTTTCTTT CASSLDASTEAFF
- TRBJ2-1 TRBV7-3 - TGTGCCAGCAGTTTGGGCTCTGGATGGGTCAATGAGCAGTTCTTC CASSLGSGWVNEQFF
- TRBJ2-7 TRBV24-1 - TGTGCCACCAGTGTCCTTGGGGCAGGGGTCGACGAGCAGTACTTC CATSVLGAGVDEQYF
TRBD1 TRBJ2-7 TRBV3-1/TRBV3-2 - TGTGCCAGCAGGACAGGGGGTGGTTACGAGCAGTACTTC CASRTGGGYEQYF
- TRBJ1-4 TRBV14 - TGTGCCAGCAGCCTGAGGATCGCAACTAATGAAAAACTGTTTTTT CASSLRIATNEKLFF
TRBD1 TRBJ1-1 TRBV29-1 - TGCAGCGTACGCCGGGACAGGGGGCTCCCTGAAGCTTTCTTT CSVRRDRGLPEAFF
TRBD2 TRBJ2-1 TRBV4-1 - TGCGCCAGCAGCCAGCTGACTAGCAGGAATGAGCAGTTCTTC CASSQLTSRNEQFF
- TRBJ2-3 TRBV2 - TGTGCCAGCAGTCCCCACCCCTCGGGGTTATTAGATACGCAGTATTTT CASSPHPSGLLDTQYF
TRBD2 TRBJ2-5 TRBV7-3 - TGTGCCAGCAGCCCATGGGGAGGGGCCAAGACCCAGTACTTC CASSPWGGAKTQYF
- TRBJ2-2 TRBV19 once TGTGCCAGTACCAGAACCGGGGAGCTGTTTTTT CASTRTGELFF
- TRBJ2-7 TRBV20-1 - TGCAGTGCTCACGAGGGTTTCGAGCAGTACTTC CSAHEGFEQYF
- TRBJ1-6 TRBV5-6 - TGTGCCAGCAGCTTGGCCCAGACTTATTCACCCCTCCACTTT CASSLAQTYSPLHF
- TRBJ1-2 TRBV10-2 few TGCGCCAGCAGTGGGGACCGCAACAGGGCCTCTGGCTACACCTTC CASSGDRNRASGYTF
- TRBJ1-2 TRBV30 - TGTGCCTGGAGGACTGAAATAATCGCTAAAGGTCGAGACAACTATGGCTACACCTTC CAWRTEIIAKGRDNYGYTF
TRBD1 TRBJ1-2 TRBV5-6 - TGTGCCAGCAGCTCGGTGACAGGGGGTTCTGGCTACACCTTC CASSSVTGGSGYTF
TRBD1 TRBJ1-5 TRBV18 - TGTGCCAGCTCACCAGACAGGGTGCAGCCCCAGCATTTT CASSPDRVQPQHF
- TRBJ1-1 TRBV18 - TGTGCCAGCTCACCTTTGGTCATCGGAGGGGAGGTTGAAGCTTTCTTT CASSPLVIGGEVEAFF